Below, one TCR beta chain is given with its context. Its antigen remains unidentified. The same CDR3 arises from other DNA sequences in this sample as well. The entry originates in a study of cytomegalovirus exposure and HLA in healthy donors. Overall study results and limits: HLA alleles showed associations with some 15,000 TCR beta sequences in a later analysis, at a 0.05 false discovery rate. The study reported that TCR beta sequences accurately predicted HLA-A and HLA-B alleles in most subjects. A later analysis found most CMV-associated TCR beta chains apparently HLA-restricted. Researchers reported in a later analysis that a missense DCLRE1C variant was tied to TCR beta V- and J-gene trimming.

Primers for the PCR totalled 60 Vbeta and 13 Jbeta. Sequencing used immunoSEQ multiplex PCR; TCRdb keeps in-frame clones, though not all of them. In total, the table holds more than 50,000 clones. The V gene lost 3 bases and the J gene lost 1 base, with 13 bases spanning the gap. Germline V CDR1 and CDR2: SGHRS, YFSETQ. The CDR3 consists of 15 residues. This sequence was found in a middle-aged woman in good health and CMV-seronegative. The genes are TRBV5-1 and TRBJ2-5; D is perhaps TRBD1 (6 bases). The sample was PBMCs. In DNA form, the CDR3 reads TGCGCCAGCAGCTCCAACACAGGGTCCCAAGAGACCCAGTACTTC. Translation: CASSSNTGSQETQYF.